These T cell receptor beta chains were read from a single sample in a study of metastatic and nonmetastatic thyroid tumors. TCRdb re-processed the PCR reads through MiXCR. The sample includes approximately 20,000 clones, approximately 22% seen only once; the top ten take around 9.3%. Input material: tumor tissue. All receptors derive from a male donor with papillary thyroid cancer or a benign thyroid nodule (not recorded which). Some clones in this sample may be carry-over from other donors' samples. Each CDR3 is given with its conserved first and last residue.

V gene | CDR3 length | CDR3 protein
TRBV18 | 13 | CASSPGTDYGYTF
TRBV10-1 | 20 | CASRAGTGWISKQNTGELFF
TRBV2 | 14 | CASSWTQNTGELFF
TRBV6-2/TRBV6-3 | 16 | CASRPSGRASTDTQYF
TRBV28 | 15 | CASSSAGQPNEKLFF
TRBV28 | 11 | CASRTAGELFF
TRBV6-1 | 12 | CASKHRVRGAFF
TRBV27 | 13 | CASSRTRTDTQYF
TRBV5-1 | 14 | CASSLSRGEEKLFF
TRBV20-1 | 16 | CSAREYGGAYQETQYF
TRBV18 | 13 | CASSIDKSIEHYF
TRBV20-1 | 12 | CSAEQGNYGYTF
TRBV2 | 13 | CASGTGTRETQYF
TRBV18 | 15 | CASSPPSTEGTEAFF
TRBV12-3/TRBV12-4 | 13 | CASSRGQAYGYTF
TRBV10-3 | 11 | CAIGQTYEQYF
TRBV20-1 | 19 | CSARDDIGQGLSLNYGYTF
TRBV29-1 | 13 | CSVERQTYNEQFF
TRBV28 | 14 | CASSPSRKNTEAFF
TRBV3-1 | 15 | CASCQAGSNGETQYF
TRBV20-1 | 12 | CSALSGQGGYTF
TRBV3-1 | 13 | CASNPGGTYEQYF
TRBV11-2 | 14 | CASSLHTSTDTQYF
TRBV7-2 | 20 | CASSLFPMGQGTGVWVGAFF
TRBV6-2/TRBV6-3 | 11 | CASSYSEKLFF
TRBV30 | 15 | CAWAGGLAGVGEQFF
TRBV27 | 13 | CASSGKLVDEQYF
TRBV29-1 | 12 | CSVEDLRTGEGF
TRBV5-5 | 14 | CDSSPGTGSYGYTF
TRBV15 | 16 | CATSIEDGGGTDTQYF
TRBV4-1 | 16 | CASSYGRGLSGYEQYF
TRBV6-2/TRBV6-3 | 15 | CASSSGTENTGELFF
TRBV5-1 | 18 | CASSRLGVQRFTNYEQYF
TRBV4-2 | 17 | CASRTGTSGSYAYEQYF
TRBV19 | 14 | CASSIGGVRSPLHF
TRBV6-4 | 15 | CASSDTSSGANVLTF
TRBV24-1 | 18 | CATSDLSGTSEGLNEQFF
TRBV9 | 14 | CASSVGGANTEAFF
TRBV20-1 | 14 | CSAETGGGVDEQFF
TRBV7-6 | 14 | CASSSGTTNEKLFF
TRBV3-1 | 17 | CASSQGRSGTGGNTIYF
TRBV11-2 | 15 | CASSSTTSGRVEQFF
TRBV6-1 | 12 | CASSRWGSEAFF
TRBV4-2 | 13 | CASSQRTENTIYF
TRBV7-3 | 13 | CASSSYYQDTQYF
TRBV7-2 | 17 | CASSFFGQGALSAEQYF
TRBV12-3/TRBV12-4 | 13 | CASRKGTNEKLFF
TRBV5-1 | 16 | CASSRNRGGLTGELFF
TRBV11-2 | 14 | CASSPLSGANVLTF
TRBV28 | 16 | CASSFSLAVNNSPLHF
TRBV27 | 14 | CASSSVGGPYEQYF